Described below is a single T cell receptor beta chain sequence and its context. This clone's antigen is unknown. Nothing much larger sits one base from this clone, and base qualities are not available. The data derive from a study of T cells and Merkel cell carcinoma outcomes (dated by TCRdb to about 2020). With respect to the entire study: The study looked at whether the tumor T-cell repertoire and T-cell density could predict clinical outcome in patients with Merkel cell carcinoma.

Receptor libraries were prepared by the immunoSEQ multiplex PCR assay. Imported from immuneACCESS, the table was reduced by TCRdb to in-frame sequences with V and J called. These copies leave out some clones; in studies compared against another copy, an unresolved V gene accounts for under half, and the cause of the remainder is not known. Counted in this sample were about 15,000 clones; 85% to 90% of them appeared once. Around 7.9% of the sample goes to the ten largest clones. What the authors observed across the whole study: According to the report, clinical outcomes in Merkel cell carcinoma patients could be predicted using T-cell density together with features of the T-cell repertoire.

The samples were obtained from people who had Merkel cell carcinoma. V drops 5 bases and J drops 1 base, leaving 13 bases in between. Including the terminal cysteine and phenylalanine, the CDR3 comprises 15 residues. The DNA shown is the 45-base CDR3, in frame from base 1. CDR1 and CDR2 were assigned from the germline V gene as SGHVS and FQNEAQ. This sequence originates from a human donor with Merkel cell carcinoma. The chain was built from TRBV7-8 and TRBJ2-3; the D gene is possibly TRBD1 or TRBD2, each agreeing over 5 bases. Sequenced material: tumor tissue from Merkel cell carcinoma. The CDR3 reads CASSGMRGGTDTQYF. The nucleotide sequence reads as follows: TGTGCCAGCAGCGGAATGAGGGGAGGCACAGATACGCAGTATTTT.